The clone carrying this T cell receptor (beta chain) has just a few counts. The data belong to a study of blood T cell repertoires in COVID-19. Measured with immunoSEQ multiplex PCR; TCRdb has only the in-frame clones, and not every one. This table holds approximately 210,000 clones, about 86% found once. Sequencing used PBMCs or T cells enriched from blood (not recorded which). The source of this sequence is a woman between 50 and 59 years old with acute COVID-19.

CDR3 DNA sequence: TGCGCCAGCACCACCGGGGGGACTGCCTATCCCCTCACTGAAGCTTTCTTT. Its translation: CASTTGGTAYPLTEAFF. V usage is TRBV5-1 and J usage is TRBJ1-1, with D maybe TRBD1 (5 bases). Deletions cut 6 bases from V and 4 bases from J, with 25 bases between. CDR1 is SGHRS and CDR2 is YFSETQ in the germline V gene. The CDR3 totals 17 residues. Based on the CDR3 plus reference TRBV5-1 and TRBJ1-1, the full variable domain is KAGVTQTPRYLIKTRGQQVTLSCSPISGHRSVSWYQQTPGQGLQFLFEYFSETQRNKGNFPGRFSGRQFSNSRSEMNVSTLELGDSALYLCASTTGGTAYPLTEAFFGQGTRLTVV.